This entry lists 18 T cell receptor beta chains sequenced from one sample in a study of CD8 T cells in ankylosing spondylitis. The study, taken as a whole, reports: It appeared that ankylosing spondylitis blood was characterized by a TCR beta motif of roughly 8 highly homologous variants.

From the 5' RACE reads, TCRdb called clonotypes with MiXCR, one entry per CDR3 protein. The sample has 250,000 to 350,000 distinct CDR3 sequences, around 7.6% seen once. No cognate antigen is known for these TCRs. Sequences were obtained from blood, either unsorted or a sorted T cell fraction (not recorded which). Receptor source: a male donor with ankylosing spondylitis.

The chain links TRBV10-3 to TRBJ2-5; maybe TRBD2 (6 bases). Trimming removed 10 bases from V and 3 bases from J, with 15 bases in between. The CDR3 length is 13 residues. The V gene's germline CDR1 is ENHRY and CDR2 SYGVKD. CDR3 in DNA: TGTGCCAACATGGGGACTGTGGAAGAGACCCAGTACTTC. Encoded protein: CANMGTVEETQYF.

The rearrangement links TRBV7-9 to TRBJ1-6, with unresolved D. The V gene's germline CDR1 is SEHNR and CDR2 FQNEAQ (reference sequence). V was shortened by 1 base and J by 7 bases, with 5 bases between the two germline ends. The CDR3 is 13 amino acids. The CDR3 loop is CASSLDPNSPLHF. The CDR3 DNA sequence: TGTGCCAGCAGCTTAGATCCGAATTCACCCCTCCACTTT.

The chain carries TRBV6-6 and TRBJ1-3, with TRBD1 matching over 8 bases. The V and J ends lost 8 bases and 3 bases, in that order; junction bases with no gene match: 3. Germline values: CDR1 MNHNY, CDR2 SVGAGI (reference sequence). The CDR3 spans 13 residues. The DNA of the CDR3 is TGTGCCAGCTCAGGGGGCAGTGGAAACACCATATATTTT. It specifies CASSGGSGNTIYF.

This clonotype was detected ten times or more. The rearrangement links TRBV3-1 to TRBJ1-5, with 9 positions matching TRBD1. Germline assignment: CDR1 LGHDT and CDR2 YNNKEL (reference sequence). The CDR3 spans 15 residues. The J segment lost 2 bases and the V segment lost 1 base, leaving 0 bases of the junction unmatched. Here the CDR3 DNA reads TGTGCCAGCAGCCAAGGGACAGGGGGCAATCAGCCCCAGCATTTT. As protein: CASSQGTGGNQPQHF.

This clonotype was counted at least ten times. The chain joins TRBV3-1 to TRBJ2-5, with TRBD2 matching over 14 bases. Germline CDR1 is LGHDT and CDR2 is YNNKEL (reference sequence). CDR3 size: 15 residues. V shed 4 bases and J 5 bases; nucleotides not matched to a gene: 3. The CDR3: CASSPGLAGAETQYF. The CDR3 coding sequence is TGTGCCAGCAGCCCGGGACTAGCGGGGGCTGAGACCCAGTACTTC.

This clonotype was recorded a few times. The V call is TRBV27, the J call TRBJ1-2; the D gene is possibly TRBD1 (5 bases). The length of the CDR3 is 16 residues. CDR1 and CDR2 (germline): MNHEY, SMNVEV (reference sequence). V shed 5 bases and J shed 2 bases, with 18 bases lying between them. CDR3 DNA sequence: TGTGCCAGCAGTCCCCACCCCAGGGAGGCAAACTATGGCTACACCTTC. The encoded protein is CASSPHPREANYGYTF.

Many counts were recorded for this clonotype. The chain combines TRBV11-3 with TRBJ2-5; D uncertain. Trimming left V 3 bases short and J 7 bases short, with 12 bases between. Germline V gives CDR1 SGHNT, CDR2 YENEEA. The CDR3 extends over 13 amino acids. The CDR3 here is CASSLSSRGTQYF. The DNA of the CDR3 is TGTGCCAGCAGCTTGTCCAGCCGCGGGACCCAGTACTTC.

This chain joins TRBV7-2 and TRBJ2-7; tentatively, D is TRBD2 (5 bases). This CDR3 comprises 15 residues. CDR1 and CDR2 (germline): SGHTA, FQGNSA. Trimming removed 5 bases from V and 4 bases from J, with 18 bases in between. DNA for the CDR3: TGTGCCAGCAGCACCCTTTTCGGCGGGTCTTACGAGCAGTACTTC. It specifies CASSTLFGGSYEQYF.

This clonotype has more than one count but fewer than ten. The gene calls are TRBV27 and TRBJ2-1, with a tentative D call TRBD1 (5 bases). Trimming removed 7 bases at V and 6 bases at J, with 13 bases between. The CDR3 sequence is 13 residues long. The germline CDR1 and CDR2 sequences are MNHEY and SMNVEV (reference sequence). CDR3 sequence (DNA): TGTGCCAGCAAGGTAGGGGTTGGCAATGAGCAGTTCTTC. Translating gives CASKVGVGNEQFF.

This clonotype was observed at least ten times. The rearrangement uses TRBV5-1 and TRBJ1-5; D might be TRBD1 (5 bases). Trimming cost V 3 bases and J 10 bases, with 17 bases left between them. The CDR3 has 14 amino acids. Germline CDR1 reads SGHRS; CDR2 reads YFSETQ. CDR3 amino acids: CASSSGTEVGPQHF. The CDR3 DNA follows: TGCGCCAGCAGCTCCGGGACCGAGGTGGGCCCCCAGCATTTT.

This clonotype was detected many times. The chain links TRBV10-3 to TRBJ1-5; D is uncertain. The ends were cut back, 2 bases at V and 7 bases at J, with 9 bases in the middle. CDR1 is ENHRY, CDR2 SYGVKD, per germline. The CDR3 contains 13 residues. The DNA of the CDR3 is TGTGCCATCAGTGAGGAAAGATGGCAGCCCCAGCATTTT. Translated, it gives CAISEERWQPQHF.

This clonotype came up a few times. The junction does not match germline at one end; this may be a read error. The genes are TRBV4-3 and TRBJ2-3; D not certain. The CDR3 contains 14 residues. CDR1 is LGHNA, CDR2 YSLEER, per germline. The CDR3 nucleotides read TGCGCCAGCAGCCAAGATGGGCGAGTGGGGAAGGTTCGATTT. Protein: CASSQDGRVGKVRF.

The chain carries TRBV20-1 and TRBJ2-3, with D uncertain. V was trimmed by 2 bases and J by 4 bases, leaving 19 bases between them. Per the germline V gene, CDR1 is DFQATT and CDR2 is SNEGSKA (reference sequence). This CDR3 is 16 amino acids long. The CDR3 DNA reads as TGCAGTGCTAGACCCCTGGGTGGCCGCGTGGCAGATACGCAGTATTTT. Its protein product is CSARPLGGRVADTQYF.

V is TRBV12-3 or TRBV12-4 and J is TRBJ2-7; D remains ambiguous. Trimming removed 5 bases at V and 2 bases at J, with 13 bases between. This CDR3 has 14 amino acids. The CDR3 region has the DNA TGTGCCAGCAGTCGGGCAGGTACGGCCTACGAGCAGTACTTC. Protein: CASSRAGTAYEQYF.

This clonotype has a handful of counts. The gene calls are TRBV27 and TRBJ2-7, with D perhaps TRBD1 or TRBD2 (5 bases each). Germline lookup yields CDR1 MNHEY and CDR2 SMNVEV (reference sequence). The CDR3 sequence is 14 residues long. The V and J ends lost 6 bases and 3 bases respectively, with 15 bases between them. The CDR3 reads CASSSTGTFYEQYF. The DNA for the CDR3 is TGTGCCAGCAGCTCCACGGGGACCTTCTACGAGCAGTACTTC.

There are a few counts of this clonotype. In DNA, the CDR3 is TGTGCCAGCAGGCACCTGGACAGGGGCCTCCAAGAGACCCAGTACTTC. Translating it yields CASRHLDRGLQETQYF. The rearrangement uses TRBV7-2 and TRBJ2-5, with 9 nucleotides matching TRBD1. V lost 6 bases, J lost 1 base, and 9 bases stayed unmatched. CDR1 and CDR2 from the germline V gene are SGHTA and FQGNSA. CDR3 length equals 16 residues.

This clonotype occurred once. J is TRBJ1-3 and V is TRBV9, with D possibly matching TRBD1 (5 bases). CDR3 length: 16 amino acids. Germline CDR1 SGDLS, CDR2 YYNGEE. V was pared by 3 bases and J by 0 bases, with 13 bases between. This CDR3 is CASSAPGPSSGNTIYF. As DNA, the CDR3 is TGTGCCAGCAGCGCCCCGGGACCGAGCTCTGGAAACACCATATATTTT. The whole variable domain, remainder taken from reference TRBV9 and TRBJ1-3, is DSGVTQTPKHLITATGQRVTLRCSPRSGDLSVYWYQQSLDQGLQFLIQYYNGEERAKGNILERFSAQQFPDLHSELNLSSLELGDSALYFCASSAPGPSSGNTIYFGEGSWLTVV.

The table lists this clonotype with many counts. The chain links TRBV25-1 to TRBJ2-1, with TRBD1 as a possible D gene (6 bases). CDR3 length: 15 residues. Germline V lookup: CDR1 MGHDK, CDR2 SYGVNS. Trimming removed 1 base at V and 0 bases at J, with 7 bases between. This CDR3 is CASSESGDSYNEQFF. DNA of the CDR3: TGTGCCAGCAGTGAATCAGGGGACTCCTACAATGAGCAGTTCTTC.